Below are 18 T cell receptor beta chains sequenced from a single sample in a study of regulatory T cells in long-lasting Graves disease. Assembly of TCR beta libraries relied on iRepertoire HTBI primers together with Arm-PCR of CDR3 regions. From the multiplex PCR reads, TCRdb called clonotypes with MiXCR, one entry per CDR3 protein. This table has 350,000 to 450,000 distinct CDR3 sequences, over 15% appearing once. Time point defined: newly diagnosed GD, antithyroid drugs for less than 3 months. The TCR library was made from RNA that had been extracted from PBMCs in TRIzol. The data also belong to a second study, concerning T cells in Graves' hyperthyroidism and ophthalmopathy.

This specimen consisted of peripheral blood mononuclear cells (PBMCs), obtained at new diagnosis, from a patient treated with antithyroid drugs. These receptor sequences come from a man in his forties with Graves disease.

This clonotype was seen repeatedly, ten times or more. The chain couples TRBV24-1 to TRBJ2-3; D is ambiguous. CDR1 is KGHDR, CDR2 SFDVKD, per germline. The germline V and J ends were trimmed by 1 base and 6 bases, with 7 bases remaining between them. This CDR3 contains 13 residues. CDR3 protein: CATSDFPLDTQYF. Written as DNA, the CDR3 is TGTGCCACCAGTGATTTCCCGCTGGATACGCAGTATTTT.

This clonotype was observed once. Given a much more abundant clone one base away, this may be a read error. The chain has TRBV29-1 and TRBJ2-1; 10 positions agree with TRBD1. Losses at the gene ends were 6 bases for V and 13 bases for J; bases not matched to a gene: 18. Per the germline V gene, CDR1 is SQVTM and CDR2 is ANQGSEA. The CDR3 sequence is 15 residues long. CDR3 in DNA: TGCAGCGTCGCTGGGACAGGGGAGATCGGAGAGACCCAGTTCTTC. This translates into CSVAGTGEIGETQFF.

This clonotype was observed at least ten times. The V and J genes are TRBV7-2 and TRBJ2-7; TRBD1 matches 8 bases. The CDR3 runs to 16 residues. The germline CDR1 and CDR2 sequences are SGHTA and FQGNSA. J was trimmed by 1 base and V by 5 bases; bases with no gene match: 10. The CDR3 nucleotides are TGTGCCAGCAGCGAGGCAGGGGGCCTCTTGTCCTACGAGCAGTACTTC. It translates to CASSEAGGLLSYEQYF.

The chain links TRBV10-3 to TRBJ1-4; no clear D gene. The CDR3 has 13 residues. CDR1 ENHRY and CDR2 SYGVKD come from the germline V gene. V shed 10 bases and J shed 8 bases, with 17 bases lying between them. DNA of the CDR3: TGTGCCACCAGCCCAGGCCTGGGGGAAAAACTGTTTTTT. Amino acid sequence: CATSPGLGEKLFF.

The sample holds many counts of this clonotype. The V gene is TRBV2, the J gene TRBJ1-2; TRBD1 agrees at 7 bases. CDR1 and CDR2 (germline): SNHLY, FYNNEI. The CDR3 is made up of 14 amino acids. Trimming at V came to 6 bases and at J to 1 base, leaving 5 bases not matched to a gene. The DNA of the CDR3 is TGTGCCAGCAGGCGGGACAGACTTAACTATGGCTACACCTTC. Translation gives CASRRDRLNYGYTF. Filled out from reference TRBV2 and TRBJ1-2, the complete variable domain reads EPEVTQTPSHQVTQMGQEVILRCVPISNHLYFYWYRQILGQKVEFLVSFYNNEISEKSEIFDDQFSVERPDGSNFTLKIRSTKLEDSAMYFCASRRDRLNYGYTFGSGTRLTVV.

This clonotype was recorded many times. The rearrangement uses TRBV6-1 and TRBJ2-5; 8 positions match TRBD1. V shed 5 bases, J shed 2 bases, and the junction held 7 bases outside the gene matches. In germline, CDR1 is MNHNS, CDR2 SASEGT. CDR3 length: 15 residues. The CDR3 reads CASSHRDRTQETQYF. In DNA, the CDR3 is TGTGCCAGCAGTCACCGGGACAGGACTCAAGAGACCCAGTACTTC.

This clonotype came up many times. This chain joins TRBV7-2 and TRBJ2-7; the D gene is possibly TRBD2 (5 bases). The CDR3 runs to 16 residues. Germline values: CDR1 SGHTA, CDR2 FQGNSA. Trimming shortened V by 5 bases and J by 2 bases, and 19 bases separated the two germline ends. The DNA for the CDR3 is TGTGCCAGCAGCGCGTATCAAGGACTGCGCCCCTACGAGCAGTACTTC. Protein sequence: CASSAYQGLRPYEQYF.

This clonotype was counted only a few times. Compared with germline, one end of the junction differs, possibly owing to a read error. V gene TRBV7-2 combines with J gene TRBJ2-5; perhaps TRBD2 as D (5 bases). CDR3 size: 15 residues. Germline-derived CDR1 and CDR2 are SGHTA and FQGNSA. In nucleotides, the CDR3 is TGTGCCGGCAGCTTATTTTGGCGGGTGGGGGAGACCCAGTACTTC. This sequence encodes CAGSLFWRVGETQYF.

There are many counts of this clonotype. This chain uses TRBV5-1 with TRBJ2-1, with D perhaps TRBD2 (5 bases). Trimming left V 0 bases short and J 1 base short, with 14 bases between. The CDR3 is 17 amino acids. Germline values: CDR1 SGHRS, CDR2 YFSETQ. DNA of the CDR3: TGCGCCAGCAGCTTGGCTTCGGTGACGGGATCCTACAATGAGCAGTTCTTC. This translates into CASSLASVTGSYNEQFF.

V is TRBV5-1 and J is TRBJ2-1; tentatively, D is TRBD1 (7 bases). Between the trimmed V and J ends, which lost 6 bases and 1 base, there was a span of 11 bases. The germline gives CDR1 SGHRS, CDR2 YFSETQ. CDR3 size: 14 residues. CDR3 residues: CASNGGQSYNEQFF. The CDR3, as DNA: TGCGCCAGCAACGGGGGACAGTCCTACAATGAGCAGTTCTTC.

Notes on this clonotype: This likely reflects a read error, since a far larger clone is one base away. The J gene is TRBJ2-3, the V gene TRBV28; TRBD2 agrees at 7 bases. With the DNA end fitting TRBJ2-7 better, the J assignment may be wrong. In germline, CDR1 is MDHEN, CDR2 SYDVKM. The CDR3 is 17 residues long. Here the CDR3 DNA reads TGTGCCAGCAGTTTAGGGCTAGCGGAGGACCCCTCCTACGAGCAGTACTTC. Amino acids: CASSLGLAEDPSYEQYF.

This clonotype showed up many times. V usage is TRBV12-3 or TRBV12-4 and J usage is TRBJ2-5, with a weak D call TRBD1 (6 bases). The V and J ends lost 8 bases and 5 bases respectively, with 18 bases between them. CDR3 size: 14 residues. CDR3 loop: CASGDRDTAETQYF. CDR3 bases: TGTGCCAGCGGGGACCGGGACACCGCCGAGACCCAGTACTTC.

Remarks on this clonotype: Given a far larger clone just one base away, this is likely a sequencing read error. The genes are TRBV27 and TRBJ2-3; possible D gene TRBD1, 6 bases. Per the germline V gene, CDR1 is MNHEY and CDR2 is SMNVEV (reference sequence). The V end lost 3 bases, the J end lost 2 bases, and 9 bases lay between the germline ends. The CDR3 is made up of 14 amino acids. Here the CDR3 DNA reads TGTGCCAGCAGTTTCCGGGACAACACAGATACGCAGTATTTT. It specifies CASSFRDNTDTQYF.

The V and J genes are TRBV20-1 and TRBJ2-5; the match to TRBD2 covers 15 bases. The length of the CDR3 is 17 residues. V lost 3 bases and J lost 2; bases outside the gene matches: 7. The germline V gene encodes CDR1 DFQATT and CDR2 SNEGSKA (reference sequence). Written as DNA, the CDR3 is TGCAGTGCTAGTGGGGGACTAGCGGGGGGTAATCAAGAGACCCAGTACTTC. It specifies CSASGGLAGGNQETQYF.

This clonotype has at least ten counts. V gene TRBV30 combines with J gene TRBJ2-7; no reliable D call. This CDR3 comprises 12 residues. V was cut by 4 bases and J by 6 bases, with 13 bases left in between. CDR1 and CDR2 from the germline V gene are GTSNPN and SVGIG (reference sequence). The CDR3 loop reads CAWNGFLGEQYF. The CDR3, as DNA: TGTGCCTGGAACGGATTCTTGGGCGAGCAGTACTTC.

The chain combines TRBV20-1 with TRBJ1-3, with 7 bases aligning to TRBD1. The CDR3 has 14 residues. Germline V gene data show CDR1 as DFQATT and CDR2 as SNEGSKA (reference sequence). V shed 6 bases, J shed 1 base, and the junction held 6 bases outside the gene matches. The CDR3 nucleotides read TGCAGTGCACCAGGGGGACCTTCTGGAAACACCATATATTTT. Its protein is CSAPGGPSGNTIYF.

The sample holds a few counts of this clonotype. The chain uses TRBV18 and TRBJ1-3; D unclear. The CDR3 is 17 residues long. The germline V gene encodes CDR1 KGHSH and CDR2 LQKENI. The ends were cut back, 0 bases at V and 0 bases at J, with 12 bases in the middle. As DNA, the CDR3 is TGTGCCAGCTCACCACCCAACGGGGTCCGCTCTGGAAACACCATATATTTT. Protein sequence: CASSPPNGVRSGNTIYF.

This clonotype was detected ten times or more. The chain uses TRBV12-3 or TRBV12-4 and TRBJ1-1; possibly TRBD1 for D (6 bases). V lost 3 bases and J 6 bases, leaving 14 bases between the germline ends. This CDR3 is 14 amino acids long. The CDR3 sequence: CASSFRPGVPEAFF. The CDR3 region has the DNA TGTGCCAGCAGTTTCCGACCAGGGGTCCCTGAAGCTTTCTTT.